This record looks at one T cell receptor beta chain sequence and its context. No antigen is known for it. Qualities for individual bases were not recorded, and no much larger clone is one base off. Sequences SGHTA (CDR1) and FQGNSA (CDR2) are obtained from the germline V gene. Unmatched junction bases come to 5, with V trimmed by 8 bases and J by 4 bases. The CDR3 measures 13 amino acids from cysteine to phenylalanine. Just CDR3 DNA is preserved here, 39 bases in frame from base 1. Library preparation used PCR. DNA from cultured CD4+ T cells was subjected to TCR sequencing with the Oncomine TCR Beta short-read assay at the Johns Hopkins FTIC core. The QIAamp micro DNA kit was used to extract genomic DNA from the cultured CD4+ T cells. Oncomine TCR Beta libraries from cultured CD4+ T cells were pooled with unique dual indexes and sequenced on an Illumina iSeq 100. The authors' analysis ran thus. Non-productive sequences were removed, and CDR3s not starting with C, not ending with F or W, or shorter than 7 amino acids were discarded. The MANAFEST web application identified antigen-specific clonotypes by comparing peptide-stimulated wells against reference wells and other culture wells. To be called positive, a clone needed an FDR below 0.05, an odds ratio above 5, and a productive frequency above 0.1% in at least two of three replicate wells. Cross-reactive clonotypes were defined as significantly expanded in both SARS-CoV-2 spike wells and at least one common cold coronavirus spike condition. Using R version 3.6.1, CDR3 homology was evaluated through Levenshtein distances (stringdist) along with unrooted phylogenetic trees (ape). Clones were called with MiXCR by TCRdb after fastp trimmed the public reads at Q25, and only in-frame beta chains were retained. When rows share a CDR3 protein, they turn into one entry using the most common DNA and genes. TCRdb, not the original authors, processed these V and J calls. The sample has more than 10,000 distinct CDR3 sequences on record, 45% of them singletons. The top ten clones comprise 7.8% of the sample.

This specimen belongs to a study of vaccination and CD4 T cells after COVID-19 (dated 2022 in TCRdb). About the study as a whole: SARS-CoV-2 positivity had been established in the convalescent patients by nasal swab PCR, and mild disease was recorded in several of these patients and severe disease in one. In around nine COVID-19 convalescent patients and 4 infection-naive healthy vaccine recipients, the spike-specific CD4+ TCR repertoire before mRNA vaccination was compared with the repertoire after mRNA vaccination. Participants got two doses of the Pfizer-BioNTech BNT162b2 vaccine (n=8) or two doses of the Moderna mRNA-1273 vaccine (n=2). For stimulating the cultures, overlapping spike peptide pools were used, derived from SARS-CoV-2 as well as from the common cold coronaviruses HCoV-NL63, HCoV-OC43 and HCoV-229E. Control cultures used a CEFX viral epitope pool as positive control, an HIV-1 Nef peptide pool as negative control, or no peptide. Post-vaccine blood samples were obtained a median of approximately 74 days after the second vaccine dose, with a range of about 13 to 241 days. The convalescent cohort included six males and four females, with two Hispanic individuals, seven Caucasians, two Asians and one multiracial person. Post-COVID blood samples from convalescent patients were collected a median of roughly 100 days after diagnosis, with a range of roughly 35 to 170 days.

What the study reported, not specific to this receptor: The median number of SARS-CoV-2-reactive clonotypes rose from about 19 after infection to a few dozen after vaccination, but the change was not significant. The number of convalescent patients in the study was relatively small, and the study did not examine early timepoints following natural infection. Among the post-vaccine SARS-CoV-2-reactive clones in convalescent patients, a median around 90% showed up only after vaccination, which suggests vaccine-specific priming. Of the vaccine-specific clones in convalescent patients, 304 of 307, or nearly all, reacted only to SARS-CoV-2 spike and did not cross-react with common cold coronaviruses.

Interpreted using the paper, the treatment or condition label stands for: roughly ten-day PBMC culture with coronavirus spike peptide pools or control peptides (ViraFEST assay). The ViraFEST assay was used in the study, in which antigen-specific T cells were expanded with peptide pools and expanded clonotypes were subsequently identified by TCR sequencing. Positive SARS-CoV-2 PCR tests in the convalescent patients dated from March to December 2020, before Alpha, Beta and Delta variants emerged in the United States. Each well held roughly 2.2 million PBMCs cultured in IMDM containing about 5% human AB serum and approximately 9.8 IU/ml IL-2, with 9 to 10 ug/ml peptide pools added. Half of the culture medium was replaced with fresh IL-2-containing medium on days 3 and 7. CD4+ T cells were isolated after around 11 days of culture through negative selection using the EasySep CD4+ T cell isolation kit. PBMCs were separated from whole blood using Ficoll-Paque Plus gradient centrifugation and then either used fresh or cryopreserved at -140C. Culture conditions were generally each tested in triplicate wells.

Source: CD4+ T cells from blood, cultured in vitro, taken after SARS-CoV-2 vaccination. This clonotype was obtained from a human donor who had recovered from COVID-19. The chain is made from TRBV7-2 and TRBJ2-1, and 7 junctional nucleotides match TRBD2. The DNA sequence follows: TGTGCCAGCGGGAGGGGAGGGTACAATGAGCAGTTCTTC. This is translated as CASGRGGYNEQFF.